One and the same sample provided the 4 T cell receptor beta chains below, sequenced in a study of cytomegalovirus exposure and HLA in healthy donors (dated 2017 in TCRdb). The library was built by means of the immunoSEQ multiplex PCR assay. A mixture of 60 forward primers for TCR Vbeta segments and 13 reverse primers for TCR Jbeta segments was used in the multiplex PCR. The table was pulled from immuneACCESS by TCRdb, which kept in-frame rearrangements only. Such tables lose some clones; where checked, under half of the loss comes from unresolved V genes, and the rest has no known cause. This sample gives more than 110,000 clones in total; 60% to 85% of them show up just once. The ten largest clones take up around 7% of the sample. Material for sequencing was PBMCs. These receptors all come from a man aged 25-45 years in good health and CMV-seronegative.

V is TRBV29-1 and J is TRBJ2-6, with 7 bases matching TRBD2. CDR1 SQVTM and CDR2 ANQGSEA come from the germline V gene. V was pared by 6 bases and J by 2 bases, with 1 base of the junction left unmatched. This CDR3 comprises 13 residues. CDR3 bases: TGCAGCGTGGGGGGGGCTGGGGCCAACGTCCTGACTTTC. Amino acid sequence: CSVGGAGANVLTF.

This clone was picked up one time. This chain joins TRBV10-3 and TRBJ2-1; perhaps TRBD1 as D (5 bases). The CDR3 is 14 residues long. Germline V lookup: CDR1 ENHRY, CDR2 SYGVKD. With 0 bases removed from V and 8 bases from J, the gap between germline ends came to 11 bases. The CDR3 nucleotides read TGTGCCATCAGTGAGTCAAGGGGCAGCGATGAGCAGTTCTTC. Protein: CAISESRGSDEQFF.

This chain links TRBV4-2 with TRBJ2-4; maybe TRBD2 (6 bases). This CDR3 contains 14 residues. CDR1 LGHNA and CDR2 YNFKEQ come from the germline V gene. V was clipped by 3 bases and J by 12 bases, with 18 bases between them. The CDR3 DNA reads TGTGCCAGCAGCCATACGGGGGAAATGGGCAGTCAGTACTTC. Amino acids: CASSHTGEMGSQYF.

The rearrangement joins TRBV9 to TRBJ2-7; 7 nucleotides align to TRBD2. V gave up 0 bases and J gave up 6 bases; unmatched junction bases: 9. This CDR3 contains 15 residues. CDR1 is SGDLS and CDR2 is YYNGEE in the germline V gene. The CDR3 nucleotides are TGTGCCAGCAGCGTAGACTCATCACTAGCGCGCGAGCAGTACTTC. Protein sequence: CASSVDSSLAREQYF.